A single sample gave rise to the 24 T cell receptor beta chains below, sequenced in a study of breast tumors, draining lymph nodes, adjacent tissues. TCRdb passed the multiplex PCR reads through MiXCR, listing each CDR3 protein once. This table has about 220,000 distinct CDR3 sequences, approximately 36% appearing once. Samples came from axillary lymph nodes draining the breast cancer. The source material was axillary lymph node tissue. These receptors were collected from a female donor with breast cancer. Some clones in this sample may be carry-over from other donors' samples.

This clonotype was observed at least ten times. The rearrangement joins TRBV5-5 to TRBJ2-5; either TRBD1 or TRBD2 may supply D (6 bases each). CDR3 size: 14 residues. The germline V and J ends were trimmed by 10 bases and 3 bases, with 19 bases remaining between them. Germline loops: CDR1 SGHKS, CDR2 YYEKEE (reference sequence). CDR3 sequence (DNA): TGTGCCTCGGTAGGGGGGAGTCGCGAAGAGACCCAGTACTTC. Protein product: CASVGGSREETQYF.

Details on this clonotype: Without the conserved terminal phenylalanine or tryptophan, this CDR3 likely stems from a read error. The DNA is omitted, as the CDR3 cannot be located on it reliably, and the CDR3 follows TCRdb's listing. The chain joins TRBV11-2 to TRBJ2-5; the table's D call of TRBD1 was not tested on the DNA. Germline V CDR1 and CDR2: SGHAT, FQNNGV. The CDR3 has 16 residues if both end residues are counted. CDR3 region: CASSLSTPPYGYTFGS.

DNA of the CDR3: TGTGCCAGTAGTCGTCGTTGGAACACTGAAGCTTTCTTT. Translated, it gives CASSRRWNTEAFF. The chain combines TRBV19 with TRBJ1-1, with no clear D. Trimming shortened V by 5 bases and J by 1 base, and 8 bases separated the two germline ends. The CDR3 is 13 amino acids. Germline V gene data show CDR1 as LNHDA and CDR2 as SQIVND (reference sequence).

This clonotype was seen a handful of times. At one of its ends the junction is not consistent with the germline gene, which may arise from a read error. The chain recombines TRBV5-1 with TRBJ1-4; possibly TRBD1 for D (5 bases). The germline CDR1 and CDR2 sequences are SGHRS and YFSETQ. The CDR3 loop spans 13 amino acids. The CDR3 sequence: CASRTRWDENLFF. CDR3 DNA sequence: TGCGCCAGCAGAACTCGCTGGGACGAAAACCTGTTTTTT.

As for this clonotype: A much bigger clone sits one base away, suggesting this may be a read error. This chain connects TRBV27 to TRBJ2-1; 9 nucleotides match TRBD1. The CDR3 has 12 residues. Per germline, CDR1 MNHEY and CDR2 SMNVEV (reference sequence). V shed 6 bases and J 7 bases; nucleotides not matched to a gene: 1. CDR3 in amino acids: CASRTGGNEQFF. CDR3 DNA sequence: TGTGCCAGCAGGACAGGGGGGAATGAGCAGTTCTTC.

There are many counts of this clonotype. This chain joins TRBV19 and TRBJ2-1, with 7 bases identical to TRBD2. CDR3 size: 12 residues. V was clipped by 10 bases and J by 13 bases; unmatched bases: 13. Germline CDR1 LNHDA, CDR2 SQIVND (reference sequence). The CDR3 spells CATALSGESQFF. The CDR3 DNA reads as TGTGCCACCGCCTTAAGCGGGGAGAGCCAGTTCTTC. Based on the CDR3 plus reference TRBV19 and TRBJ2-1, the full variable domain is DGGITQSPKYLFRKEGQNVTLSCEQNLNHDAMYWYRQDPGQGLRLIYYSQIVNDFQKGDIAEGYSVSREKKESFPLTVTSAQKNPTAFYLCATALSGESQFFGPGTRLTVL.

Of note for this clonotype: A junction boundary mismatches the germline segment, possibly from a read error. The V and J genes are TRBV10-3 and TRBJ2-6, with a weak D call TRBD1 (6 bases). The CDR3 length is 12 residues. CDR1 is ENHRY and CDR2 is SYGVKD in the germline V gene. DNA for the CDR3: TGTGCCATCACCGACAGGATAAGCACTGAAGCTTTC. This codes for CAITDRISTEAF.

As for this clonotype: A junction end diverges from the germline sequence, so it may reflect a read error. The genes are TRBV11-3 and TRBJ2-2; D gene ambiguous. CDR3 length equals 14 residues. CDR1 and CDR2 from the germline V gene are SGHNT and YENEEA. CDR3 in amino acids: CVSSARDNTGELFF. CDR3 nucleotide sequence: TGTGTCAGCAGTGCTAGAGATAACACCGGGGAGCTGTTTTTT.

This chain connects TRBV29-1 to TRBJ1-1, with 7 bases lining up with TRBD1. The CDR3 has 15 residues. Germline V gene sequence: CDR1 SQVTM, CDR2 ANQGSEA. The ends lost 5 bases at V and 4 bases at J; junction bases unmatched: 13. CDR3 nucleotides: TGCAGCGTTATTCCGGGACAGCTCGTTCTCACTGAAGCTTTCTTT. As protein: CSVIPGQLVLTEAFF.

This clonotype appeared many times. The CDR3 reads CASSLEAGGNTIYF. CDR3 nucleotide sequence: TGCGCCAGCAGCTTGGAGGCAGGTGGAAACACCATATATTTT. The chain uses TRBV5-1 and TRBJ1-3; D ambiguous. Trimming cost V 0 bases and J 3 bases, with 7 bases left between them. Looked up from germline, CDR1 is SGHRS and CDR2 is YFSETQ. This CDR3 region has 14 residues.

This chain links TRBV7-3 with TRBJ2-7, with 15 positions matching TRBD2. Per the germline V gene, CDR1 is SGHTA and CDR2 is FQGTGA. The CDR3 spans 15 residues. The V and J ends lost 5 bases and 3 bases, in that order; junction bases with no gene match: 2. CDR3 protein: CASSGLAGGIYEQYF. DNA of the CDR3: TGTGCCAGCAGCGGACTAGCGGGAGGGATCTACGAGCAGTACTTC.

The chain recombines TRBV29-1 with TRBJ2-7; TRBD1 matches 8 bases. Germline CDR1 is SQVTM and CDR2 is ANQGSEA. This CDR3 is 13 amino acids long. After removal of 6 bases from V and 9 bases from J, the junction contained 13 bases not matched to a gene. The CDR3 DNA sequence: TGCAGCGTGGGGTCGGGCGGGACAGGTGCGCAGTACTTC. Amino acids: CSVGSGGTGAQYF.

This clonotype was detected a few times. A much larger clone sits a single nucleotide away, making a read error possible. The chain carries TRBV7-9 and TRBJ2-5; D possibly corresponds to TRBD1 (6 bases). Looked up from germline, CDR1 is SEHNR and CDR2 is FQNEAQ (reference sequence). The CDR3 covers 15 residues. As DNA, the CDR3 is TGTGCCAGCAGCCTCCCGGGACACCGCCAAGAGACCCAGCACTTC. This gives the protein CASSLPGHRQETQHF. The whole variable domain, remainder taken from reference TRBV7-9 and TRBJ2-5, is DTGVSQNPRHKITKRGQNVTFRCDPISEHNRLYWYRQTLGQGPEFLTYFQNEAQLEKSRLLSDRFSAERPKGSFSTLEIQRTEQGDSAMYLCASSLPGHRQETQHFGPGTRLLVL.

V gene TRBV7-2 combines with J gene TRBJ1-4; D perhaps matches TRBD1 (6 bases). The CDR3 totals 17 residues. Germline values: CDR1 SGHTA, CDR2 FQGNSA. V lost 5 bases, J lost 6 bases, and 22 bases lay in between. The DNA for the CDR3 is TGTGCCAGCAGCGTCAGGGAGGGGGGGGCAAGTTATGAAAAACTGTTTTTT. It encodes CASSVREGGASYEKLFF.

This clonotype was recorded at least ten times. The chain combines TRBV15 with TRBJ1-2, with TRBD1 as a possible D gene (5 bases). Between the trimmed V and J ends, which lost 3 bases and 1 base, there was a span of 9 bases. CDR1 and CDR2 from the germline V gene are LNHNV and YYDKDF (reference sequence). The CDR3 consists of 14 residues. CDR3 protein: CATSSRDGNYGYTF. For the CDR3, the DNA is TGTGCCACCAGCAGCCGGGACGGTAACTATGGCTACACCTTC.

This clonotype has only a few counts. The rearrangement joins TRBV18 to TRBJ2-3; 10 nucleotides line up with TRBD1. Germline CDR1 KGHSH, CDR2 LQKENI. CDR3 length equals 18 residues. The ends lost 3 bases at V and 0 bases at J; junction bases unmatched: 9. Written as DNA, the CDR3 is TGTGCCAGCTCACCGCCTCTCGGACAGGGGGTTAGCACAGATACGCAGTATTTT. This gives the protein CASSPPLGQGVSTDTQYF.

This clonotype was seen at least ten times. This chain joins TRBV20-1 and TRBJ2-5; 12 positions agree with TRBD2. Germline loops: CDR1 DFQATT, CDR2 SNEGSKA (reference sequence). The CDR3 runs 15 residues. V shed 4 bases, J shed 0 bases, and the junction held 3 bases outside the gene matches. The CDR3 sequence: CSAIRTSGDQETQYF. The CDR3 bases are TGCAGTGCTATAAGGACTAGCGGGGACCAAGAGACCCAGTACTTC.

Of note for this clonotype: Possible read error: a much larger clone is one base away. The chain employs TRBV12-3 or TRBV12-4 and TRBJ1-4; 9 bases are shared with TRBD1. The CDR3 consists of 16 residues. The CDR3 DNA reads TGTGCCGGCAGTACCGGGACAGGGTCTCTAGGGGAAAAACTGTTTTTT. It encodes CAGSTGTGSLGEKLFF.

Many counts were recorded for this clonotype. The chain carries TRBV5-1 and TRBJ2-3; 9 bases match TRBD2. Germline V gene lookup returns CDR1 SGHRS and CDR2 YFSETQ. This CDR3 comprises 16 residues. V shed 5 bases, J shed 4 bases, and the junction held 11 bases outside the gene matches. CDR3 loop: CASSKRSGGLPDTQYF. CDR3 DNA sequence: TGCGCCAGCAGTAAACGTAGCGGGGGCCTCCCAGATACGCAGTATTTT.

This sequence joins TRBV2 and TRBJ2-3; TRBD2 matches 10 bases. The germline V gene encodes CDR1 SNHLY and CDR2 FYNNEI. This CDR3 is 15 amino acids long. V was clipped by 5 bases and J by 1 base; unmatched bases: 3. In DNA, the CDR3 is TGTGCCAGCAGTCATGGACTAGCGGGCACAGATACGCAGTATTTT. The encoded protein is CASSHGLAGTDTQYF.

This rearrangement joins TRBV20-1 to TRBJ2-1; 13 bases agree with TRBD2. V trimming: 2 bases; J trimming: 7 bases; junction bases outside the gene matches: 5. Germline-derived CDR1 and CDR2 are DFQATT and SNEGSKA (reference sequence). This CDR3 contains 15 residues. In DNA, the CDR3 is TGCAGTGCTAGACGGACTAGCGGGAGTCTTAATGAGCAGTTCTTC. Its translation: CSARRTSGSLNEQFF.

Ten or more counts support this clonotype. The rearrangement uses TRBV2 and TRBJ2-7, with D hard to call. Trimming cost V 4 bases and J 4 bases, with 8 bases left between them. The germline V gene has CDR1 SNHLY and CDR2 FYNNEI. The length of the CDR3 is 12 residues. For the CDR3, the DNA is TGTGCCAGCAGTGTAAGGCGGTACGAGCAGTACTTC. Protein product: CASSVRRYEQYF.

CDR3: CASSHALTGSNQPQHF. For the CDR3, the DNA is TGTGCCAGCAGTCACGCCCTAACAGGATCCAATCAGCCCCAGCATTTT. This chain connects TRBV6-2 or TRBV6-3 to TRBJ1-5; possible D gene TRBD1, 5 bases. The CDR3 consists of 16 residues. V lost 5 bases, J lost 3 bases, and 17 bases lay in between. Germline assignment: CDR1 MNHEY and CDR2 SVGEGT.

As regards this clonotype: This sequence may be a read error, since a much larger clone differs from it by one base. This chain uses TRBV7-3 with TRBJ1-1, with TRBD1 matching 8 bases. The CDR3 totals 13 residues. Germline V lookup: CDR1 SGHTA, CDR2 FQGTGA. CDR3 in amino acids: CVSSLTGAPEAFF. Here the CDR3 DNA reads TGTGTCAGCAGCTTGACAGGGGCGCCTGAAGCTTTCTTT.